Reported below is one TCR beta chain. The antigen is not known. The sample originates from a study of T cell responses to AZD1222 COVID-19 vaccine. General observations from the study: Only five to seven individuals given AZD1222 were seropositive at baseline. A mostly white British donor set with more females was recruited, and clonal diversity was possibly underestimated.

Generated by immunoSEQ multiplex PCR, the TCRdb table keeps only in-frame clones and is missing some. The repertoire consists of 180,000 or so clones, with 90% to 95% occurring once and the leading ten covering 1.3%. CDR3 length equals 16 residues. With 8 bases removed from V and 1 base from J, the gap between germline ends came to 18 bases. The germline V gene has CDR1 MDHEN and CDR2 SYDVKM. The source was peripheral blood, collected 28 days after the second AZD1222 dose. The TCR sequence derives from an adult who received the AZD1222 COVID-19 vaccine. The V and J genes are TRBV28 and TRBJ2-1, with D perhaps matching TRBD2 (7 bases). CDR3 bases: TGTGCCAGCCGCGGGGGCGGGAGTCCATCCTACAATGAGCAGTTCTTC. This translates into CASRGGGSPSYNEQFF.